The clone carrying this TCR beta chain was counted ten times or more. Its antigen remains unidentified. The data were taken from a study of T cells in Graves' hyperthyroidism and ophthalmopathy. RNA transcripts gave rise to amplified TCR beta CDR3 regions. HTBI primers were used for first-round RT-PCR of the TCR CDR3. MiXCR, run by TCRdb on the multiplex PCR reads, gives a single entry per CDR3 protein. The repertoire has under 400,000 distinct CDR3 sequences, more than 15% of them found once; the top ten carry about a quarter. Aged 18 to 65, the patients had hyperthyroidism that was newly diagnosed and had lasted under 2 months. Criteria for exclusion of patients were uncontrolled infection, other autoimmune disease, pregnancy or lactation. Study-level points and caveats: The model made its ophthalmopathy prediction, and onset followed a median approximately six months later. Stable hyperthyroidism was separated from ophthalmopathy by a model based on 13 V-J features.

The source of this sequence is a woman in her late teens or twenties with Graves' hyperthyroidism that later progressed to Graves' ophthalmopathy. What was sequenced was blood.

The CDR3 sequence is CASSTGQGLTGELFF. In DNA, the CDR3 is TGTGCCAGCAGCACCGGACAGGGGTTGACCGGGGAGCTGTTTTTT. The V and J genes are TRBV12-3 or TRBV12-4 and TRBJ2-2; 9 positions agree with TRBD1. Trimming at V came to 6 bases and at J to 5 bases, leaving 7 bases not matched to a gene. This CDR3 region has 15 residues.